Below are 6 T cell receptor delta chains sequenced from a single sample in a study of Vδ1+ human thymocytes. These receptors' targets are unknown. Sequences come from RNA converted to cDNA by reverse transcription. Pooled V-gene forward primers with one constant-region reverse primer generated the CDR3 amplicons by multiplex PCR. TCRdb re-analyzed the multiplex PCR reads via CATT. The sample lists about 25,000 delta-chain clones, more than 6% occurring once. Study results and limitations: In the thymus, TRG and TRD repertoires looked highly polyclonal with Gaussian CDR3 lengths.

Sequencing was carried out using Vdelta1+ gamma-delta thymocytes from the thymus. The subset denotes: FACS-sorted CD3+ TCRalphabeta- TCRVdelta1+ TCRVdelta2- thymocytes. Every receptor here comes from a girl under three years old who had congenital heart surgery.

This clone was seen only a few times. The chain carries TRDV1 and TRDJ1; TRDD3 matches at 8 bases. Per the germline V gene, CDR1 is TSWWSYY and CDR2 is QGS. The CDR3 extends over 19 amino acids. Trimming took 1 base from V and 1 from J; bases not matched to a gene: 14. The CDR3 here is CALGERISGGRGITDKLIF. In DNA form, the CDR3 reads TGTGCTCTTGGGGAACGGATCTCTGGGGGACGAGGAATCACCGATAAACTCATCTTT.

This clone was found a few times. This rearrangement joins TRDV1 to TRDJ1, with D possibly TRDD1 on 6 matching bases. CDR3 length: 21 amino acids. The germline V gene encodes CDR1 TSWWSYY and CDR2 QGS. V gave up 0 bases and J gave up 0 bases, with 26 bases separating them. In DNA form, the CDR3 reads TGTGCTCTTGGGGAACTAGTGAGATTGCCGATAAATAGGATGTACACCGATAAACTCATCTTT. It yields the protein CALGELVRLPINRMYTDKLIF.

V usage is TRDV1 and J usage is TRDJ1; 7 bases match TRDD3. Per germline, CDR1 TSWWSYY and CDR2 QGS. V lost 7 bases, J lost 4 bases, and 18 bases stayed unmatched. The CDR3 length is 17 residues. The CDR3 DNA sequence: TGTGCTCTTGTCCGGAGCTGGGGATATAGGAGTCGCGATAAACTCATCTTT. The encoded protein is CALVRSWGYRSRDKLIF.

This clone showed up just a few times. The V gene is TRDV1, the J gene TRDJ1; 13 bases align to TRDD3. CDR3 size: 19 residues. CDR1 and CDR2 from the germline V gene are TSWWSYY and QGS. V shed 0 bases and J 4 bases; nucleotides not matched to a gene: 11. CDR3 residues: CALGELVSYWGIRGDKLIF. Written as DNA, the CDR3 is TGTGCTCTTGGGGAACTAGTCTCCTACTGGGGGATACGGGGCGATAAACTCATCTTT.

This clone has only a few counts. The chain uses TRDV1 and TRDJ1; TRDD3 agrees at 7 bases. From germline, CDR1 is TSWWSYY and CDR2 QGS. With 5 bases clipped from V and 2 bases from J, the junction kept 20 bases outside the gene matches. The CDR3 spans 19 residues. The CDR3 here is CALGNMDSQSYWGTDKLIF. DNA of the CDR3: TGTGCTCTTGGGAATATGGATTCCCAGTCGTACTGGGGAACCGATAAACTCATCTTT.

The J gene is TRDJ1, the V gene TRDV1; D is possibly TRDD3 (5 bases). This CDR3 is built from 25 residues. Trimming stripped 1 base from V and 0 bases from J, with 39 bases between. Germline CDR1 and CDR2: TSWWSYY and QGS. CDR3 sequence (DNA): TGTGCTCTTGGGGAACACTGCTACGGGGGTTGGGGCCGAGCATCAAACCAAACTTACACCGATAAACTCATCTTT. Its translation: CALGEHCYGGWGRASNQTYTDKLIF.